Listed below are T cell receptor beta chains from one sample, sequenced in a study of T cell responses to AZD1222 COVID-19 vaccine. Sequencing was performed with immunoSEQ multiplex PCR; in TCRdb, only in-frame clones are kept and a portion is missing. The table has some 100,000 clones, 85% to 90% seen once; the top ten hold 15% to 20%. This specimen consisted of peripheral blood, obtained on day 0 of AZD1222 vaccination. The receptor set was obtained from an adult in good health. CDR3s include the opening cysteine and the closing phenylalanine or tryptophan. Size tells how often a clone was seen (once, few, many) or the class of an expanded clone, and some rows leave it out.

V gene: TRBV7-9
J gene: TRBJ2-5
clone size: .
CDR3 length: 14
CDR3 protein: CASSPAGIEETQYF

V gene: TRBV5-4
J gene: TRBJ2-7
clone size: .
CDR3 length: 17
CDR3 protein: CASSLAGLAGGFHEQYF

V gene: TRBV5-1
J gene: TRBJ1-4
clone size: once
CDR3 length: 15
CDR3 protein: CASSPTRDANEKLFF

V gene: TRBV2
J gene: TRBJ2-1
clone size: .
CDR3 length: 15
CDR3 protein: CASSGNPSSYNEQFF

V gene: TRBV7-2
J gene: TRBJ2-3
clone size: .
CDR3 length: 16
CDR3 protein: CASSFRGRASTDTQYF

V gene: TRBV9
J gene: TRBJ2-1
clone size: .
CDR3 length: 15
CDR3 protein: CASSVGASSYNEQFF

V gene: TRBV7-8
J gene: TRBJ1-6
clone size: .
CDR3 length: 15
CDR3 protein: CASSLEVRTGSPLHF

V gene: TRBV3-1/TRBV3-2
J gene: TRBJ2-3
clone size: few
CDR3 length: 16
CDR3 protein: CASSQGTSGSTDTQYF

V gene: TRBV6-6
J gene: TRBJ2-7
clone size: .
CDR3 length: 15
CDR3 protein: CASSLAVRGDYEQYF

V gene: TRBV5-4
J gene: TRBJ2-1
clone size: once
CDR3 length: 15
CDR3 protein: CASSIGTRGGAEQFF

V gene: TRBV5-1
J gene: TRBJ1-1
clone size: .
CDR3 length: 15
CDR3 protein: CASGSGLWGATEAFF

V gene: TRBV4-1
J gene: TRBJ2-2
clone size: .
CDR3 length: 15
CDR3 protein: CASSQVLWGIGELFF

V gene: TRBV7-9
J gene: TRBJ1-3
clone size: few
CDR3 length: 15
CDR3 protein: CASIKWTQDGNTIYF

V gene: TRBV6-6
J gene: TRBJ1-5
clone size: .
CDR3 length: 14
CDR3 protein: CASSWTGDNQPQHF

V gene: TRBV28
J gene: TRBJ1-1
clone size: .
CDR3 length: 11
CDR3 protein: CASRGDPEAFF

V gene: TRBV29-1
J gene: TRBJ1-1
clone size: .
CDR3 length: 13
CDR3 protein: CSAQGQRNTEAFF

V gene: TRBV7-9
J gene: TRBJ2-6
clone size: .
CDR3 length: 15
CDR3 protein: CASSFGGLRANVLTF